Following are 29 T cell receptor beta chains from one sample sequenced in a study of blood T cell repertoires in COVID-19. Clones were read by immunoSEQ multiplex PCR, and TCRdb kept only the in-frame ones, dropping some. The sample yields over 150,000 clones, 70% to 85% seen once. Sequencing was done on a sample of PBMCs or T cells enriched from blood (not recorded which). These receptors were obtained from a woman aged 45-60 years who had recovered from COVID-19.

The rearrangement uses TRBV7-8 and TRBJ2-2, with TRBD1 identical over 8 bases. Germline V CDR1 and CDR2: SGHVS, FQNEAQ. The CDR3 runs 15 residues. V shed 7 bases and J 4 bases; nucleotides not matched to a gene: 8. The CDR3 DNA reads TGTGCCAGCACCCCGGACAGGGCCGGCACCGGGGAGCTGTTTTTT. Protein: CASTPDRAGTGELFF.

This chain connects TRBV12-3 or TRBV12-4 to TRBJ2-1, with D tentatively TRBD1 (6 bases). V gave up 6 bases and J gave up 12 bases, with 18 bases separating them. This CDR3 has 13 residues. The CDR3 protein is CASRPNRERGQFF. As DNA, the CDR3 is TGTGCCAGCAGACCAAACAGGGAAAGAGGGCAGTTCTTC.

This clone showed up just a few times. The rearrangement links TRBV5-6 to TRBJ1-2; a weak D match, TRBD1 (6 bases). Per the germline V gene, CDR1 is SGHDT and CDR2 is YYEEEE. The CDR3 runs 12 residues. Trimming pared 1 base from V and 6 bases from J, leaving 7 bases between. CDR3 sequence reads: CASSLQGNGYTF. The CDR3 nucleotides read TGTGCCAGCAGCTTGCAGGGGAATGGCTACACCTTC.

The J gene is TRBJ1-6, the V gene TRBV5-1; D not resolved. Trimming took off 2 bases at V and 5 bases at J, with 5 bases between the two ends. This CDR3 has 13 residues. Looked up from germline, CDR1 is SGHRS and CDR2 is YFSETQ. The CDR3 sequence: CASSLGDNSPLHF. The CDR3 nucleotides read TGCGCCAGCAGCTTAGGAGATAATTCACCCCTCCACTTT.

This clone was detected only once. This sequence joins TRBV7-3 and TRBJ1-2; D call uncertain. Trimming took 4 bases from V and 6 from J, leaving 12 bases between them. Germline assignment: CDR1 SGHTA and CDR2 FQGTGA. This CDR3 has 13 residues. This chain's CDR3 is CASSSEPQNGYTF. The CDR3 region has the DNA TGTGCCAGCAGCTCAGAACCACAAAATGGCTACACCTTC.

This chain connects TRBV5-6 to TRBJ2-7; TRBD1 matches at 8 bases. The V and J ends lost 2 bases and 4 bases, in that order; junction bases with no gene match: 8. The CDR3 length is 15 residues. In germline, CDR1 is SGHDT, CDR2 YYEEEE. The CDR3 bases are TGTGCCAGCAGCTTCGGACAGGGATATATGTACGAGCAGTACTTC. As protein: CASSFGQGYMYEQYF.

J is TRBJ2-1 and V is TRBV11-2, with D tentatively TRBD2 (6 bases). This CDR3 has 13 amino acids. Trimming stripped 1 base from V and 9 bases from J, with 10 bases between. Germline CDR1 SGHAT, CDR2 FQNNGV. The CDR3 is CASSLGTIGEQFF. The CDR3 DNA is TGTGCCAGCAGCTTAGGGACTATCGGTGAGCAGTTCTTC. Based on the CDR3 plus reference TRBV11-2 and TRBJ2-1, the full variable domain is EAGVAQSPRYKIIEKRQSVAFWCNPISGHATLYWYQQILGQGPKLLIQFQNNGVVDDSQLPKDRFSAERLKGVDSTLKIQPAKLEDSAVYLCASSLGTIGEQFFGPGTRLTVL.

This chain uses TRBV5-1 with TRBJ2-7, with 12 bases fitting TRBD2. The J segment lost 3 bases and the V segment lost 4 bases, leaving 8 bases of the junction unmatched. This CDR3 region has 16 residues. The germline CDR1 and CDR2 sequences are SGHRS and YFSETQ. This CDR3 reads CASSAGLAGNNYEQYF. The CDR3, as DNA: TGCGCCAGCAGCGCCGGACTAGCGGGGAACAACTACGAGCAGTACTTC.

This clone was recorded once. This chain links TRBV7-8 with TRBJ2-1, with TRBD2 identical over 10 bases. Germline CDR1 SGHVS, CDR2 FQNEAQ. The CDR3 sequence is 16 residues long. The V segment lost 4 bases and the J segment 8 bases; nucleotides outside the gene matches: 11. This CDR3 is CASSSLVLSGRYEQFF. The CDR3 nucleotides are TGTGCCAGCAGCTCCCTGGTCCTTAGCGGGAGGTATGAGCAGTTCTTC.

The chain combines TRBV28 with TRBJ1-4; D unclear. The CDR3 is made up of 14 amino acids. The germline V gene has CDR1 MDHEN and CDR2 SYDVKM. V gave up 7 bases and J gave up 3 bases, with 12 bases separating them. The CDR3 DNA reads TGTGCCAGCACTCGCGGTGGAGCTAATGAAAAACTGTTTTTT. This gives the protein CASTRGGANEKLFF. Together with reference TRBV28 and TRBJ1-4, the CDR3 gives the full variable domain: DVKVTQSSRYLVKRTGEKVFLECVQDMDHENMFWYRQDPGLGLRLIYFSYDVKMKEKGDIPEGYSVSREKKERFSLILESASTNQTSMYLCASTRGGANEKLFFGSGTQLSVL.

V is TRBV7-8 and J is TRBJ2-3, with a tentative D call TRBD2 (5 bases). Germline assignment: CDR1 SGHVS and CDR2 FQNEAQ. CDR3 length: 15 residues. The V end lost 1 base, the J end lost 7 bases, and 15 bases lay between the germline ends. The CDR3 DNA follows: TGTGCCAGCAGCTTAGAGGCTTCGGGAAGAAATACGCAGTATTTT. Protein sequence: CASSLEASGRNTQYF. The full variable domain, its missing parts supplied by reference TRBV7-8 and TRBJ2-3, is GAGVSQSPRYKVAKRGQDVALRCDPISGHVSLFWYQQALGQGPEFLTYFQNEAQLDKSGLPSDRFFAERPEGSVSTLKIQRTQQEDSAVYLCASSLEASGRNTQYFGPGTRLTVL.

This clone has more than one count but fewer than ten. The rearrangement joins TRBV12-5 to TRBJ2-3, with 7 bases lining up with TRBD2. The CDR3 has 18 amino acids. Germline V gene data show CDR1 as LGHNT and CDR2 as FRNRAP. Trimming took 2 bases from V and 0 from J; bases not matched to a gene: 11. The CDR3: CASGLLEGGPFSTDTQYF. The CDR3 coding sequence is TGTGCTAGTGGTTTGTTAGAGGGAGGGCCGTTTAGCACAGATACGCAGTATTTT. The entire variable domain, with the rest obtained from reference TRBV12-5 and TRBJ2-3, is as follows: DARVTQTPRHKVTEMGQEVTMRCQPILGHNTVFWYRQTMMQGLELLAYFRNRAPLDDSGMPKDRFSAEMPDATLATLKIQPSEPRDSAVYFCASGLLEGGPFSTDTQYFGPGTRLTVL.

The chain couples TRBV15 to TRBJ2-7, with TRBD1 identical over 8 bases. The germline V gene encodes CDR1 LNHNV and CDR2 YYDKDF (reference sequence). Trimming took 2 bases from V and 3 from J; bases not matched to a gene: 6. This CDR3 is 15 amino acids long. The CDR3 bases are TGTGCCACCAGCAGAAACAGGGACAGGATCTACGAGCAGTACTTC. Its translation: CATSRNRDRIYEQYF.

The chain has TRBV29-1 and TRBJ2-5, with a tentative D call TRBD2 (5 bases). The V end was cut by 4 bases, the J end by 9 bases, with 12 bases between. Germline CDR1 SQVTM, CDR2 ANQGSEA. The CDR3 loop spans 11 amino acids. In DNA form, the CDR3 reads TGCAGCGTTGTGGCTAGCACGGCCCAGTACTTC. Its protein product is CSVVASTAQYF.

This chain uses TRBV19 with TRBJ2-2; 9 bases align to TRBD2. The CDR3 sequence is 17 residues long. Germline trimming cut 4 bases from V and 4 bases from J; bases unmatched to any gene: 10. In germline, CDR1 is LNHDA, CDR2 SQIVND (reference sequence). DNA for the CDR3: TGTGCCAGTAGTACGAGTAGCGGGAGTTCACTCACCGGGGAGCTGTTTTTT. Amino acids: CASSTSSGSSLTGELFF.

This clone appeared once. The chain carries TRBV28 and TRBJ1-2; 9 nucleotides match TRBD1. The CDR3 extends over 14 amino acids. Trimming removed 7 bases from V and 6 bases from J; junction bases left unmatched: 9. Germline V CDR1 and CDR2: MDHEN, SYDVKM. This CDR3 reads CASTNSNRGHGYTF. CDR3 DNA: TGTGCCAGCACCAACTCCAACAGGGGGCATGGCTACACCTTC.

The chain uses TRBV19 and TRBJ1-4, with D possibly being TRBD1 (5 bases). Germline CDR1 LNHDA, CDR2 SQIVND (reference sequence). This CDR3 comprises 16 residues. The germline V and J ends were trimmed by 3 bases and 1 base, with 12 bases remaining between them. In nucleotides, the CDR3 is TGTGCCAGTAGTATGGGCCCCGGGGGAACTAATGAAAAACTGTTTTTT. Translating gives CASSMGPGGTNEKLFF.

The chain couples TRBV28 to TRBJ2-1; maybe TRBD2 (6 bases). This CDR3 has 14 residues. Trimming left V 4 bases short and J 6 bases short, with 13 bases between. The germline V gene encodes CDR1 MDHEN and CDR2 SYDVKM. CDR3 amino acids: CASSSPGTFNEQFF. The CDR3 coding sequence is TGTGCCAGCAGTTCCCCCGGGACTTTCAATGAGCAGTTCTTC.

This clone was detected once. The DNA for the CDR3 is TGCGCCAGCAGCCAGGATAGAGGGGGCAATGAGCAGTTCTTC. Encoded protein: CASSQDRGGNEQFF. The J gene is TRBJ2-1, the V gene TRBV4-3, with D possibly being TRBD1 (6 bases). CDR3 length: 14 amino acids. Germline V CDR1 and CDR2: LGHNA, YSLEER. Trimming stripped 3 bases from V and 6 bases from J, with 12 bases between.

V usage is TRBV28 and J usage is TRBJ2-2, with D perhaps TRBD2 (5 bases). Trimming took 4 bases from V and 2 from J, leaving 17 bases between them. The germline V gene has CDR1 MDHEN and CDR2 SYDVKM. The CDR3 has 17 residues. The CDR3 here is CASSSPAARGNTGELFF. The CDR3 nucleotides are TGTGCCAGCAGTTCACCCGCCGCCCGGGGAAACACCGGGGAGCTGTTTTTT.

Here the CDR3 DNA reads TGTGCCAGCAGTTTGGGACAGGGACGGTATGGCTACACCTTC. Its protein is CASSLGQGRYGYTF. V usage is TRBV28 and J usage is TRBJ1-2; 9 nucleotides align to TRBD1. Germline V CDR1 and CDR2: MDHEN, SYDVKM. This CDR3 is 14 amino acids long. V shed 3 bases and J 5 bases; nucleotides not matched to a gene: 4.

V is TRBV11-3 and J is TRBJ2-1, with D perhaps matching TRBD1 (6 bases). The CDR3 totals 15 residues. CDR1 SGHNT and CDR2 YENEEA come from the germline V gene. V shed 0 bases and J shed 9 bases, with 15 bases lying between them. In nucleotides, the CDR3 is TGTGCCAGCAGCTTAGATCAGGGACAAAGGGGTGAGCAGTTCTTC. Its protein is CASSLDQGQRGEQFF.

This clone was seen a handful of times. The chain carries TRBV7-8 and TRBJ1-2, with 8 bases that match TRBD1. Looked up from germline, CDR1 is SGHVS and CDR2 is FQNEAQ. Trimming cost V 2 bases and J 2 bases; bases outside gene matches: 4. The CDR3 runs 15 residues. As DNA, the CDR3 is TGTGCCAGCAGCTTACAGGGGGCCACGAACTATGGCTACACCTTC. This gives the protein CASSLQGATNYGYTF.

The chain combines TRBV27 with TRBJ2-1; a weak D match, TRBD2 (6 bases). Trimming pared 4 bases from V and 8 bases from J, leaving 30 bases between. The CDR3 has 19 amino acids. Germline lookup yields CDR1 MNHEY and CDR2 SMNVEV (reference sequence). The CDR3 region has the DNA TGTGCCAGCAGTTCTTCCCCACCCCAAGTTGGAGGGTTCGTAGATGAGCAGTTCTTC. Residues: CASSSSPPQVGGFVDEQFF.

This chain connects TRBV7-9 to TRBJ2-5, with 10 bases fitting TRBD1. The trim removed 1 base at V and 5 bases at J, leaving 4 bases unmatched. The CDR3 is made up of 15 amino acids. Germline V gives CDR1 SEHNR, CDR2 FQNEAQ (reference sequence). The CDR3 DNA follows: TGTGCCAGCAGCTTAGACTGGACAGGGGGGGAGACCCAGTACTTC. Residues: CASSLDWTGGETQYF.

This clone was detected only a few times. This sequence joins TRBV28 and TRBJ1-5; D is unclear. Looked up from germline, CDR1 is MDHEN and CDR2 is SYDVKM. Trimming pared 3 bases from V and 4 bases from J, leaving 7 bases between. This CDR3 has 13 amino acids. The CDR3 sequence is CASSLQANQPQHF. CDR3 coding DNA: TGTGCCAGCAGTTTGCAGGCGAATCAGCCCCAGCATTTT.

The V and J genes are TRBV9 and TRBJ2-2, with D unclear. Between the trimmed V and J ends, which lost 0 bases and 1 base, there was a span of 10 bases. The CDR3 is 16 residues long. Germline CDR1 is SGDLS and CDR2 is YYNGEE. CDR3 sequence reads: CASSVVVLQNTGELFF. The CDR3 DNA reads as TGTGCCAGCAGCGTAGTAGTGCTCCAGAACACCGGGGAGCTGTTTTTT.

The chain uses TRBV5-1 and TRBJ2-5; no firm D call. The V end was cut by 4 bases, the J end by 5 bases, with 6 bases between. The CDR3 is 11 amino acids. Germline CDR1 and CDR2: SGHRS and YFSETQ. CDR3 sequence reads: CASSQRETQYF. CDR3 bases: TGCGCCAGCAGCCAACGGGAGACCCAGTACTTC.

This sequence joins TRBV12-3 or TRBV12-4 and TRBJ1-2, with D perhaps matching TRBD1 (5 bases). V was trimmed by 4 bases and J by 4 bases, leaving 7 bases between them. This CDR3 has 12 amino acids. CDR3 coding DNA: TGTGCCAGCAGTTCAGGGATCTATGGCTACACCTTC. It translates to CASSSGIYGYTF.